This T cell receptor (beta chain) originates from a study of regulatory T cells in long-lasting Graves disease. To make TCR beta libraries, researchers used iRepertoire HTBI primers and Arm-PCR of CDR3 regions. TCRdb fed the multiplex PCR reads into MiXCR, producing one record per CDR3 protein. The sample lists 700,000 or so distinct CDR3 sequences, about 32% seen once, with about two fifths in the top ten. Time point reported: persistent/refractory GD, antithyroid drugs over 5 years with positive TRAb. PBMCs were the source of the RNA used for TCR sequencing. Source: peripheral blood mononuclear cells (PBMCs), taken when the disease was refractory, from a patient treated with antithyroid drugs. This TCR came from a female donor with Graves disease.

The CDR3 spells CASSYSTVRTNTGELFF. The CDR3 coding sequence is TGTGCCAGCAGTTACTCGACTGTGCGGACGAACACCGGGGAGCTGTTTTTT. This sequence joins TRBV6-5 and TRBJ2-2; D gene unclear. Germline assignment: CDR1 MNHEY and CDR2 SVGAGI. The CDR3 totals 17 residues. Trimming took off 0 bases at V and 0 bases at J, with 11 bases between the two ends.